Following are 23 T cell receptor beta chains from one sample sequenced in a study of CD8 T cells in ankylosing spondylitis (TCRdb year 2017). To prepare the library, 5' RACE was applied. The listed sequencing device is Illumina HiSeq 2500. TCRdb itself trimmed the public reads at Q25 with fastp, ran MiXCR and retained productive beta chains. A single entry per CDR3 protein holds the most common genes and DNA from its merged rows. Within this sample are roughly 230,000 distinct CDR3 sequences, with more than 9% of them counted one time only. 2.6% of the sample lies in the top ten. The specimen was blood, either unsorted or a sorted T cell fraction (not recorded which). The receptors shown here come from a male donor with ankylosing spondylitis or in good health (not recorded which).

This clonotype was observed many times. The CDR3 DNA reads as TGCGCCAGCAGTGAGTTCTTGGGGGGAATTCAGTACTTC. It translates to CASSEFLGGIQYF. The chain employs TRBV10-1 and TRBJ2-4, with a tentative D call TRBD2 (6 bases). V was clipped by 1 base and J by 10 bases, with 11 bases between them. The germline gives CDR1 WNHNN, CDR2 SYGVQD (reference sequence). The CDR3 loop spans 13 amino acids.

This clonotype was counted a few times. A much larger clone lies one base from this, so it may be a read error. The chain links TRBV20-1 to TRBJ2-3; perhaps TRBD2 as D (5 bases). The length of the CDR3 is 15 residues. The V gene's germline CDR1 is DFQATT and CDR2 SNEGSKA (reference sequence). CDR3: CCARDARDSTDTQYF. In nucleotides, the CDR3 is TGCTGTGCTAGAGATGCACGGGATAGCACAGATACGCAGTATTTT.

The DNA of the CDR3 is TGCGCCAGCACTTCGGACAGGCCGGATGGGGAGACCCAGTACTTC. It translates to CASTSDRPDGETQYF. This chain uses TRBV5-1 with TRBJ2-5; 7 nucleotides agree with TRBD1. With V trimmed by 6 bases and J by 5 bases, 13 bases remained unmatched. The CDR3 is 15 residues long. The germline gives CDR1 SGHRS, CDR2 YFSETQ. The full variable domain, completed using reference TRBV5-1 and TRBJ2-5, is KAGVTQTPRYLIKTRGQQVTLSCSPISGHRSVSWYQQTPGQGLQFLFEYFSETQRNKGNFPGRFSGRQFSNSRSEMNVSTLELGDSALYLCASTSDRPDGETQYFGPGTRLLVL.

This clonotype was found many times. At one boundary the junction diverges from the germline segment, which might be a read error. The gene calls are TRBV7-9 and TRBJ1-5; D perhaps matches TRBD1 (5 bases). CDR1 and CDR2 from the germline V gene are SEHNR and FQNEAQ (reference sequence). The CDR3 length is 15 residues. The DNA of the CDR3 is TGCGCCAGCAGCTTGGCCGGGGCGAGCAATCAGCCCCAGCATTTT. It is translated as CASSLAGASNQPQHF. Looking up the rest from reference TRBV7-9 and TRBJ1-5 gives the full variable domain: DTGVSQNPRHKITKRGQNVTFRCDPISEHNRLYWYRQTLGQGPEFLTYFQNEAQLEKSRLLSDRFSAERPKGSFSTLEIQRTEQGDSAMYLCASSLAGASNQPQHFGDGTRLSIL.

There are a few counts of this clonotype. J is TRBJ2-4 and V is TRBV12-3 or TRBV12-4; D might be TRBD2 (5 bases). The CDR3 is made up of 14 amino acids. Trimming shortened V by 2 bases and J by 3 bases, and 8 bases separated the two germline ends. The CDR3 here is CASSLHGNKNIQYF. CDR3 in DNA: TGTGCCAGCAGTTTACACGGGAACAAAAACATTCAGTACTTC.

This clonotype was seen ten or more times. This chain connects TRBV20-1 to TRBJ2-2; no clear D gene. Trimming shortened V by 6 bases and J by 6 bases, and 8 bases separated the two germline ends. Germline CDR1 is DFQATT and CDR2 is SNEGSKA (reference sequence). The CDR3 is 11 amino acids. The CDR3 region has the DNA TGCAGTGCCGGACGAGCCGGGGAGCTGTTTTTT. Amino acid sequence: CSAGRAGELFF.

This clonotype was observed at least ten times. The chain recombines TRBV3-1 with TRBJ2-5, with no clear D. Trimming took off 2 bases at V and 2 bases at J, with 3 bases between the two ends. CDR3 size: 12 residues. Germline assignment: CDR1 LGHDT and CDR2 YNNKEL (reference sequence). CDR3 in DNA: TGTGCCAGCAGCCAACTACAAGAGACCCAGTACTTC. Its protein is CASSQLQETQYF.

This clonotype appeared many times. The chain links TRBV20-1 to TRBJ2-3; D not resolved. CDR1 and CDR2 (germline): DFQATT, SNEGSKA (reference sequence). Deletions cut 0 bases from V and 1 base from J, with 2 bases between. The CDR3 is made up of 12 amino acids. The CDR3 region has the DNA TGCAGTGCTAGAGAAGGCACAGATACGCAGTATTTT. It encodes CSAREGTDTQYF.

This clonotype was seen ten or more times. The J gene is TRBJ2-7, the V gene TRBV6-4; no clear D gene. Trimming took 8 bases from V and 4 from J, leaving 24 bases between them. The length of the CDR3 is 16 residues. Germline V lookup: CDR1 MRHNA, CDR2 SNTAGT. CDR3 bases: TGTGCCAGCCCCGAGAAGGCAGGAAACTGTAATTACGAGCAGTACTTC. Translated: CASPEKAGNCNYEQYF.

There are many counts of this clonotype. The genes are TRBV7-9 and TRBJ1-4; D not resolved. With 0 bases removed from V and 7 bases from J, the gap between germline ends came to 9 bases. CDR1 and CDR2 from the germline V gene are SEHNR and FQNEAQ (reference sequence). This CDR3 contains 14 residues. The CDR3 region is CASSLAGPGEKLFF. CDR3 nucleotides: TGTGCCAGCAGCTTAGCCGGGCCCGGTGAAAAACTGTTTTTT.

This clonotype was counted ten times or more. The chain has TRBV13 and TRBJ2-5, with 10 bases identical to TRBD2. The V gene end was trimmed by 8 bases and the J gene end by 6 bases; junction bases not matched to a gene: 12. CDR1 is PRHDT and CDR2 is FYEKMQ in the germline V gene (reference sequence). The CDR3 is 15 amino acids. CDR3 residues: CASGVAGGRWKTQYF. In nucleotides, the CDR3 is TGTGCCAGCGGGGTAGCGGGAGGTCGGTGGAAGACCCAGTACTTC.

This clonotype was counted many times. V gene TRBV5-1 combines with J gene TRBJ1-1; 7 positions agree with TRBD1. Germline V CDR1 and CDR2: SGHRS, YFSETQ. J lost 1 base, V lost 4 bases, and 4 bases had no gene match. The CDR3 loop spans 14 amino acids. The CDR3 sequence: CASSPRQGNTEAFF. DNA for the CDR3: TGCGCCAGCAGCCCTAGACAGGGGAACACTGAAGCTTTCTTT.

This clonotype was seen ten or more times. V gene TRBV4-2 combines with J gene TRBJ1-4; D remains ambiguous. V was trimmed by 1 base and J by 4 bases, leaving 16 bases between them. The germline V gene encodes CDR1 LGHNA and CDR2 YNFKEQ. The CDR3 contains 17 residues. The CDR3 protein is CASSQGASTGVNEKLFF. For the CDR3, the DNA is TGTGCCAGCAGCCAAGGGGCTTCGACCGGGGTTAATGAAAAACTGTTTTTT.

With regard to this clonotype: One end of the junction is discordant with germline, which a read error may explain. This chain uses TRBV14 with TRBJ2-7; 11 bases are shared with TRBD1. CDR1 is SGHDN and CDR2 is FVKESK in the germline V gene. The CDR3 is 14 amino acids. Here the CDR3 reads CAGSVGTGGYEQYF. The CDR3 region has the DNA TGTGCCGGCAGCGTCGGGACAGGGGGCTACGAGCAGTACTTC.

The CDR3 protein is CASRLQGKNQPQHF. CDR3 coding DNA: TGTGCCAGCAGGTTACAGGGGAAGAATCAGCCCCAGCATTTT. V and J are TRBV12-3 or TRBV12-4 and TRBJ1-5, with 7 positions matching TRBD1. The CDR3 is 14 residues long. Unmatched junction bases numbered 6, after V lost 6 bases and J lost 4 bases.

In its sample, this clonotype was seen many times. The chain uses TRBV20-1 and TRBJ2-3, with no clear D. Germline CDR1 is DFQATT and CDR2 is SNEGSKA (reference sequence). This CDR3 contains 13 residues. Trimming cost V 1 base and J 8 bases, with 13 bases left between them. The CDR3 DNA reads as TGCAGTGCTAGAGCTACCTTACACGGTACGCAGTATTTT. The encoded protein is CSARATLHGTQYF.

This clonotype was counted at least ten times. The genes are TRBV10-3 and TRBJ1-1; D uncertain. Per the germline V gene, CDR1 is ENHRY and CDR2 is SYGVKD. This CDR3 contains 12 residues. V lost 7 bases and J 0 bases, leaving 6 bases between the germline ends. CDR3 residues: CAINGVNTEAFF. CDR3 nucleotides: TGTGCCATCAATGGGGTGAACACTGAAGCTTTCTTT.

This clonotype was recorded many times. This sequence joins TRBV12-3 or TRBV12-4 and TRBJ2-1; maybe TRBD2 (7 bases). The CDR3 sequence is 14 residues long. The V end was cut by 1 base, the J end by 8 bases, with 12 bases between. CDR3 DNA sequence: TGTGCCAGCAGTTTAGTGGCGGGGGCCGATGAGCAGTTCTTC. As protein: CASSLVAGADEQFF.

This clonotype was counted many times. The genes are TRBV4-1 and TRBJ2-2, with D possibly being TRBD1 or TRBD2 (5 bases each). Germline V gene data show CDR1 as MGHRA and CDR2 as YSYEKL. This CDR3 is 16 amino acids long. V lost 3 bases and J 2 bases, leaving 13 bases between the germline ends. The CDR3 here is CASSHFPRDNTGELFF. CDR3 in DNA: TGCGCCAGCAGCCACTTCCCCCGGGACAACACCGGGGAGCTGTTTTTT.

This clonotype was seen at least ten times. The genes are TRBV5-1 and TRBJ1-1; D gene uncertain. The CDR3 is 14 amino acids. Germline V gene data show CDR1 as SGHRS and CDR2 as YFSETQ. Trimming left V 0 bases short and J 2 bases short, with 8 bases between. The CDR3 bases are TGCGCCAGCAGCTTGGATCCGTCAAACACTGAAGCTTTCTTT. This codes for CASSLDPSNTEAFF.

This clonotype was counted many times. The J gene is TRBJ2-1, the V gene TRBV13; D gene uncertain. Germline CDR1 reads PRHDT; CDR2 reads FYEKMQ (reference sequence). The CDR3 is 15 amino acids. The ends were cut back, 5 bases at V and 3 bases at J, with 14 bases in the middle. The CDR3 loop reads CASSLTSLGYNEQFF. The CDR3 DNA reads TGTGCCAGCAGCCTAACTTCACTGGGCTACAATGAGCAGTTCTTC.

This clonotype appeared many times. This rearrangement joins TRBV20-1 to TRBJ1-1; D not certain. Deletions cut 5 bases from V and 2 bases from J, with 12 bases between. CDR1 and CDR2 from the germline V gene are DFQATT and SNEGSKA (reference sequence). The CDR3 length is 13 residues. CDR3 coding DNA: TGCAGTGCTCCTCCAGGCCCAAACACTGAAGCTTTCTTT. The encoded protein is CSAPPGPNTEAFF.

V and J are TRBV5-1 and TRBJ2-1; 7 bases map to TRBD2. Trimming cost V 4 bases and J 7 bases; bases outside gene matches: 11. CDR1 SGHRS and CDR2 YFSETQ come from the germline V gene. The CDR3 is made up of 15 amino acids. CDR3 DNA sequence: TGCGCCAGCAGCGCCTCCGGGACCGGGAGGAATGAGCAGTTCTTC. Amino acid sequence: CASSASGTGRNEQFF.